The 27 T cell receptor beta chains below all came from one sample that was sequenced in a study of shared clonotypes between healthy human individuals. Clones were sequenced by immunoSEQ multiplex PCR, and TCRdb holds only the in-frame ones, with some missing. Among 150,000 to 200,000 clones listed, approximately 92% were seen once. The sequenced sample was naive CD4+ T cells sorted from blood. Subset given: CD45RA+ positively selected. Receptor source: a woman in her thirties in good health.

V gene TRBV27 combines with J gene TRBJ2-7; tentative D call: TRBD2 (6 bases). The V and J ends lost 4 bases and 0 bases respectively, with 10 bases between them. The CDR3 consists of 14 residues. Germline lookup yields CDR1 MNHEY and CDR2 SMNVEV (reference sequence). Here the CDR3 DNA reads TGTGCCAGCAGTTCTGCGGGATTCTCCTACGAGCAGTACTTC. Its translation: CASSSAGFSYEQYF.

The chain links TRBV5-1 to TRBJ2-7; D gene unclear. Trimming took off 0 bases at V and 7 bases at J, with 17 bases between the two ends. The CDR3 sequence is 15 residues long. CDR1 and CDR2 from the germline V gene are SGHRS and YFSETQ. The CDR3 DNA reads TGCGCCAGCAGCTTGGTTCTCGGAGCCTCTGAGGAGCAGTACTTC. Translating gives CASSLVLGASEEQYF.

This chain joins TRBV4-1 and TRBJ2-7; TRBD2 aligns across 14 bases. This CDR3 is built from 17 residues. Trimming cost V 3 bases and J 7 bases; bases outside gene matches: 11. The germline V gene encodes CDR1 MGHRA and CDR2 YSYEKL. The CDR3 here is CASSQPTTSGRAREQYF. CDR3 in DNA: TGCGCCAGCAGCCAGCCGACGACTAGCGGGAGGGCCCGGGAGCAGTACTTC.

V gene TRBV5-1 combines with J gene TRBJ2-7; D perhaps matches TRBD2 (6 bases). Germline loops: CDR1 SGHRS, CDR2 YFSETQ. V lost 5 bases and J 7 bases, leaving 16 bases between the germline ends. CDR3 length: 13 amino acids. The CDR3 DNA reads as TGCGCCAGCAGTCGACTAGGGAGTGGGGAGCAGTACTTC. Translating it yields CASSRLGSGEQYF.

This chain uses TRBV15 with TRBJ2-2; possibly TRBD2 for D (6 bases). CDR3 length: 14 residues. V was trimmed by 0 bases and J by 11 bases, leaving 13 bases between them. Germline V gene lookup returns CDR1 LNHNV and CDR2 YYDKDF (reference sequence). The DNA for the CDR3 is TGTGCCACCAGCAGAGATATGGGGACTGCAGAGCTGTTTTTT. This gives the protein CATSRDMGTAELFF.

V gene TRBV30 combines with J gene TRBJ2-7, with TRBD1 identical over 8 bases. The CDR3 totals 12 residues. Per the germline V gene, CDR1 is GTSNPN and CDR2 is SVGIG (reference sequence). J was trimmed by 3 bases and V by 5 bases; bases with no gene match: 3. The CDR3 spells CAWATGVYEQYF. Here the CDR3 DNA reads TGTGCCTGGGCGACAGGGGTCTACGAGCAGTACTTC.

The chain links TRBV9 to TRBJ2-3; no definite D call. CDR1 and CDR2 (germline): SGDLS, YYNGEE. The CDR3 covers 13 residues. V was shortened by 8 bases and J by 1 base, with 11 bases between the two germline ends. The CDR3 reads CASQRRGTDTQYF. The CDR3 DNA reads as TGTGCCAGTCAGCGAAGAGGCACAGATACGCAGTATTTT.

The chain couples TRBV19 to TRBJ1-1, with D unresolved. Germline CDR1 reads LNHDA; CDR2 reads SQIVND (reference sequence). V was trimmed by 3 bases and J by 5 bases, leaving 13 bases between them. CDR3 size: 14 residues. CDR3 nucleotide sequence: TGTGCCAGTAGTATCCGGGAGACCAATACTGAAGCTTTCTTT. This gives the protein CASSIRETNTEAFF.

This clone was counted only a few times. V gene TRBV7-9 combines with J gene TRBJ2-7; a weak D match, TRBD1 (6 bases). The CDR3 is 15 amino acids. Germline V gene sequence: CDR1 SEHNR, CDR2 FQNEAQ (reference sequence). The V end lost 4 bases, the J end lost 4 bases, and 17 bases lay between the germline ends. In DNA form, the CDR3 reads TGTGCCAGCAGCTCAGAGCGGACAGCCCGTTACGAGCAGTACTTC. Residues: CASSSERTARYEQYF.

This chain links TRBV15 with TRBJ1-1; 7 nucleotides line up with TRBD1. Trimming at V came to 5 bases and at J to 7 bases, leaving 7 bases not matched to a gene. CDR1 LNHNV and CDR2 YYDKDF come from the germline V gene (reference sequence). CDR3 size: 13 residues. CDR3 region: CATSFYRGSEAFF. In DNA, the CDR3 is TGTGCCACCAGCTTTTACAGGGGTAGTGAAGCTTTCTTT.

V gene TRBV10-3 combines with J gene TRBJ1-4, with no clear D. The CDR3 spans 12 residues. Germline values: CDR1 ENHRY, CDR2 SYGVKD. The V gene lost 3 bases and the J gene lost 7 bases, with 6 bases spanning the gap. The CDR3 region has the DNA TGTGCCATCAGTGATCCAAGTGAAAAACTGTTTTTT. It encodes CAISDPSEKLFF.

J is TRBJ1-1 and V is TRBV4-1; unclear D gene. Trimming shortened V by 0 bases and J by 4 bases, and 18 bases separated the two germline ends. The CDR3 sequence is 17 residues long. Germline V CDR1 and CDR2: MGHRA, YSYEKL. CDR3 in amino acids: CASSQDRAWRWGTEAFF. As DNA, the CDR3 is TGCGCCAGCAGCCAAGATAGGGCCTGGCGGTGGGGCACTGAAGCTTTCTTT.

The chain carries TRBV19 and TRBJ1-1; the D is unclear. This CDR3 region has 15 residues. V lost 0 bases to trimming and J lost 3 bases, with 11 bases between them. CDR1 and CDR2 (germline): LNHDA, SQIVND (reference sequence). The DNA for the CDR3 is TGTGCCAGTAGTATAGACAGAGCACTGTACACTGAAGCTTTCTTT. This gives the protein CASSIDRALYTEAFF.

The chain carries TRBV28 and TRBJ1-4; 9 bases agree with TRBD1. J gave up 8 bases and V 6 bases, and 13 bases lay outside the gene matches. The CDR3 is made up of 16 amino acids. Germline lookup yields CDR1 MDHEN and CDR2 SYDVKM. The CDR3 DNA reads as TGTGCCAGCAGGTCGGGACAGGGAGGTCAAGGGGAAAAACTGTTTTTT. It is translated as CASRSGQGGQGEKLFF. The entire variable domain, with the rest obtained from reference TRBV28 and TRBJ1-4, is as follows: DVKVTQSSRYLVKRTGEKVFLECVQDMDHENMFWYRQDPGLGLRLIYFSYDVKMKEKGDIPEGYSVSREKKERFSLILESASTNQTSMYLCASRSGQGGQGEKLFFGSGTQLSVL.

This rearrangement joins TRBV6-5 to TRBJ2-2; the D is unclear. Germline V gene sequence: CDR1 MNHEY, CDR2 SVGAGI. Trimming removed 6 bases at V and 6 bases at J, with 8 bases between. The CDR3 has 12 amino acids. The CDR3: CASSHRPGELFF. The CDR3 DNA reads TGTGCCAGCAGCCACCGTCCCGGGGAGCTGTTTTTT.

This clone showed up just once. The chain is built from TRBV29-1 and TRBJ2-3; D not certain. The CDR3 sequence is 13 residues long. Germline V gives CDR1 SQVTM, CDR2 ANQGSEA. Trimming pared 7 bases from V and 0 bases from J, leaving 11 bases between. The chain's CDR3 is CSAVGYSTDTQYF. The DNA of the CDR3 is TGCAGCGCGGTCGGCTATAGCACAGATACGCAGTATTTT.

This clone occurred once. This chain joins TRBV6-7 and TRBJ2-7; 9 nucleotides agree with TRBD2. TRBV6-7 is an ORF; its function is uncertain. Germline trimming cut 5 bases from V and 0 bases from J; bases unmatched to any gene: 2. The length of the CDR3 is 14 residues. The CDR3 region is CASSSGRSSYEQYF. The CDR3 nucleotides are TGTGCCAGCAGTAGCGGGAGGAGCTCCTACGAGCAGTACTTC.

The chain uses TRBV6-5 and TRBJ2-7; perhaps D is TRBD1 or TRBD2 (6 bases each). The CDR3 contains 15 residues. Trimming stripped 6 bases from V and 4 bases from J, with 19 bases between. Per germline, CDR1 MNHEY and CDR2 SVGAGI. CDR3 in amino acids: CASSLTGGGSYEQYF. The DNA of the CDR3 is TGTGCCAGCAGCCTAACCGGGGGCGGGTCGTACGAGCAGTACTTC.

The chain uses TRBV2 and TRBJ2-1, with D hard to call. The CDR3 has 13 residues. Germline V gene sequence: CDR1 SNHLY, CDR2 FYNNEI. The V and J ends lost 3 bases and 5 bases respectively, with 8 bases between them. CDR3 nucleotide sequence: TGTGCCAGCAGTGACCCAAAGGACAATGAGCAGTTCTTC. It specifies CASSDPKDNEQFF.

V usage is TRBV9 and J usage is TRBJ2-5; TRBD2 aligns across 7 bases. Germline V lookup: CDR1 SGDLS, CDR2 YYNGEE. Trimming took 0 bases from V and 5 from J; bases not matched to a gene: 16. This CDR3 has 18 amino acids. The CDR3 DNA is TGTGCCAGCAGCGTAGATGTCCCAGCGGGGTCGGGTCTGGAGACCCAGTACTTC. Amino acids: CASSVDVPAGSGLETQYF.

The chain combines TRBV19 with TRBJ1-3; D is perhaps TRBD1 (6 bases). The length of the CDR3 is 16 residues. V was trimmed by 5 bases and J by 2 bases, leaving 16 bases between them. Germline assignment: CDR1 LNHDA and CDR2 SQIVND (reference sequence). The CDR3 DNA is TGTGCCAGTAGTTACATGACAGGCTCAACTGGAAACACCATATATTTT. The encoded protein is CASSYMTGSTGNTIYF.

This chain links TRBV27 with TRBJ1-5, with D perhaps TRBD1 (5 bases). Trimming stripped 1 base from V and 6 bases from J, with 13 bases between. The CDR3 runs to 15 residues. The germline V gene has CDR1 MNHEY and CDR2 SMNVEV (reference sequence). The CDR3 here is CASSLFGGARQPQHF. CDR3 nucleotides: TGTGCCAGCAGTTTATTCGGTGGGGCTCGTCAGCCCCAGCATTTT.

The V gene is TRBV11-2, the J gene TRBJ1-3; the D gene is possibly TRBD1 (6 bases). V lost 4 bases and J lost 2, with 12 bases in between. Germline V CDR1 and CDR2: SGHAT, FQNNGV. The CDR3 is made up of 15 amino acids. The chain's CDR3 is CASSYRGGPGNTIYF. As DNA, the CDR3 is TGTGCCAGCAGCTACCGAGGGGGGCCTGGAAACACCATATATTTT.

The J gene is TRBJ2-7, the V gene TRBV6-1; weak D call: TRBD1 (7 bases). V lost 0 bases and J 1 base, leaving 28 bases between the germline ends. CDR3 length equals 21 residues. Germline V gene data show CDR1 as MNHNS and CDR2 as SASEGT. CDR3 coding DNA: TGTGCCAGCAGTGAAGCCCTGATAAGACAGGGCGCGGGACGTGGGTCCTACGAGCAGTACTTC. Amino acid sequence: CASSEALIRQGAGRGSYEQYF.

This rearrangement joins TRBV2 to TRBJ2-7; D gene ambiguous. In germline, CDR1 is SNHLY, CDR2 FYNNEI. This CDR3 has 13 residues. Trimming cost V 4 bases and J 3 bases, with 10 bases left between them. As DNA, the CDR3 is TGTGCCAGCAGTGCGGTCGGCCTCTACGAGCAGTACTTC. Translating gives CASSAVGLYEQYF.

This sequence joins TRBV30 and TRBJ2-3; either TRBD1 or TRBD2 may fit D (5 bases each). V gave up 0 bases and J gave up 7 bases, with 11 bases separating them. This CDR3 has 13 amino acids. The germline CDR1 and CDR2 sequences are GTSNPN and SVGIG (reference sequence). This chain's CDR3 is CAWSVSGRNTQYF. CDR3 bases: TGTGCCTGGAGTGTCTCAGGGAGAAATACGCAGTATTTT.

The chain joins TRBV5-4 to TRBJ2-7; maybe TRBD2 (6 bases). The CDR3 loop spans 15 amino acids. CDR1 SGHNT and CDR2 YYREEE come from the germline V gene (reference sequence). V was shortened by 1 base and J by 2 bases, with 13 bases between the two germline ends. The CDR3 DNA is TGTGCCAGCAGCTTGTCGGGCGGGGCGGCCTACGAGCAGTACTTC. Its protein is CASSLSGGAAYEQYF.